The entry below describes one T cell receptor beta chain. Reverse transcription of about 0.5 to 1 ug RNA was performed with random hexamers. MiXCR, run by TCRdb on the immunoSEQ multiplex PCR reads, gives a single entry per CDR3 protein. The data hold about 180,000 distinct CDR3 sequences, with around 94% observed a single time. This sample was taken from a study of CD8 T cells in Susac syndrome. On the study more broadly: Blood was drawn from Susac syndrome patients while they were therapy-naive, on corticosteroids, or on intravenous immunoglobulin alone.

Germline values: CDR1 SNHLY, CDR2 FYNNEI. There are 14 residues in the CDR3. The ends lost 6 bases at V and 9 bases at J; junction bases unmatched: 7. Recently defined diagnostic criteria for definite or probable disease were fulfilled by Susac syndrome patients. Sequenced material: CD4+ T cells from PBMCs. This sequence joins TRBV2 and TRBJ2-1; 11 nucleotides align to TRBD1. The TCR originated in a human donor with Susac syndrome. Here the CDR3 DNA reads TGTGCCAGCAGACTGGACAGGGGGCGTATTGAGCAGTTCTTC. Amino acid sequence: CASRLDRGRIEQFF.